The T cell receptor beta chain described here comes from a study of OX40 agonist ivuxolimab in advanced cancers. Regarding the research as a whole: Ivuxolimab was an agonistic, fully human IgG2 monoclonal antibody directed against OX40 (CD134), a costimulatory receptor. Intravenous ivuxolimab was administered to patients every 2 weeks at six dose levels: 0.01, 0.1, 0.3, 1.5, 3 and 10 mg/kg. Of the approximately 50 patients in dose escalation, around 19 had hepatocellular carcinoma, some 15 had melanoma, 9 had renal cell carcinoma and 9 had head and neck cancer. The dose-escalation cohort was 82.7% male with a mean age of around 64 years, ranging from roughly 23 to 90. Prior anti-PD-1, anti-PD-L1 or anti-CTLA-4 therapy was permitted, and 30% to 45% of dose-escalation patients had received checkpoint inhibitors. Partial responses were achieved by three dose-escalation patients, of whom one had hepatocellular carcinoma and two had cutaneous melanoma. The point of sequencing TCRbeta in the periphery was to test whether ivuxolimab changed TCR sequence diversity and drove clonal T-cell expansion. The paper describes the monotherapy dose-escalation part (N ≈ 50 patients) of the phase I trial of ivuxolimab. Paper-wide results and their limitations: Clonal expansion of both CD4+ and CD8+ blood T cells was observed from baseline to week 6 at doses 0.1 to 3.0 mg/kg. After ivuxolimab, more expanded clones were found on average in CD8+ T cells than in CD4+ T cells. Low levels of normalized T-cell clonal expansion were also seen in some patients who did not respond. Antigen specificity was not determined for the clonally expanded peripheral T cells. In partial responders in the 0.1-3.0 mg/kg groups, normalized peripheral clonal expansion was found to be among the lowest, especially among CD8+ T cells.

The trial excluded patients who had a history of autoimmune disease or were on systemic immunosuppression. Peripheral blood for TCR sequencing was drawn from every dose cohort at baseline, at cycle 4 day 1 and at cycle 7 day 1. The samples were taken from a phase I, first-in-human, multicenter, open-label dose-escalation trial of ivuxolimab. Adults with locally advanced or metastatic melanoma, renal cell carcinoma, hepatocellular carcinoma or head and neck squamous cell carcinoma were enrolled in the trial. Before TCR sequencing, CD4+ and CD8+ T cells were separately sorted from peripheral blood. This clone was detected once. Its antigen target is currently unknown. Base-call qualities are not available, and no considerably larger clone is one nucleotide away. Genomic DNA was isolated from the sorted cells so that the TCRbeta CDR3 region could be sequenced. TCRbeta CDR3 regions were sequenced using the immunoSEQ Assay. The source is immuneACCESS, and TCRdb retained only in-frame sequences with V and J called. Part of the clones is not carried over; for the studies checked, unresolved V genes explain less than half of this, and the remainder is unexplained. The sample data list fewer than 80,000 clones, and 75% to 90% of these were observed just once. Around 3.5% of the sample is taken by the ten largest.

V is shortened by 2 bases, J by 7 bases, and the region joining them spans 17 bases. CDR1 and CDR2 are read off the germline V gene as SNHLY and FYNNEI. The cysteine opens and the phenylalanine closes a CDR3 of 15 amino acids. Only the CDR3 region is kept as DNA, spanning 45 bases read in frame from base 1. The V and J segments used are TRBV2 and TRBJ2-5; a weak D assignment points to TRBD1 (6 bases agree). The sequencing here drew on CD4+ or CD8+ T cells sorted from blood, taken in a trial of the OX40 agonist ivuxolimab. The TCR originated in an adult with an advanced solid tumor such as melanoma, head and neck, liver or kidney cancer. DNA sequence: TGTGCCAGCAGTGAATTACAGGGCCAAAGAGGGACCCAGTACTTC. Its amino acids are CASSELQGQRGTQYF.